These 3 T cell receptor beta chains originate from one sample sequenced in a study of CD8+CD57+ T cells in acquired aplastic anemia. Profiling of TCR beta VDJ combinations and CDR3 sequences used genomic DNA as template. From the reads, TCRdb called clonotypes with MiXCR, one entry per CDR3 protein. The data show fewer than 85,000 distinct CDR3 sequences, around 70% seen once. Patients included in sequencing had previously demonstrated CD8+CD57+ cell expansion by flow cytometry. The sample taken for sequencing was sorted CD4+, CD8+, or CD8+CD57+ T cells (not recorded which) from PBMCs. These receptors originate from a human donor with aplastic anemia.

In its sample, this clonotype was seen many times. V is TRBV6-2 or TRBV6-3 and J is TRBJ1-6; TRBD1 is a possible D gene (5 bases). There are 17 residues in the CDR3. Looked up from germline, CDR1 is MNHEY and CDR2 is SVGEGT. V lost 2 bases and J 5 bases, leaving 16 bases between the germline ends. The chain's CDR3 is CASSYDLIDRDNSPLHF. For the CDR3, the DNA is TGTGCCAGCAGTTACGACCTTATCGACAGAGATAATTCACCCCTCCACTTT.

V and J are TRBV7-3 and TRBJ1-2; 9 bases line up with TRBD1. V was clipped by 5 bases and J by 6 bases; unmatched bases: 10. CDR1 is SGHTA and CDR2 is FQGTGA in the germline V gene. The CDR3 covers 15 residues. CDR3 region: CASSPGRGQGHGYTF. CDR3 in DNA: TGTGCCAGCAGCCCCGGGCGGGGACAGGGCCATGGCTACACCTTC. Using reference TRBV7-3 and TRBJ1-2 for the parts outside the CDR3, the full variable domain is GAGVSQTPSNKVTEKGKYVELRCDPISGHTALYWYRQSLGQGPEFLIYFQGTGAADDSGLPNDRFFAVRPEGSVSTLKIQRTERGDSAVYLCASSPGRGQGHGYTFGSGTRLTVV.

As for this clonotype: The junction does not match germline at one end; this may be a read error. V gene TRBV7-9 combines with J gene TRBJ1-2; D possibly corresponds to TRBD1 (5 bases). The V gene's germline CDR1 is SEHNR and CDR2 FQNEAQ (reference sequence). The CDR3 length is 13 residues. CDR3 nucleotide sequence: TGTGCCAGCAGTTTAGGGGATAACTATGGCTACACCTTC. Translating gives CASSLGDNYGYTF.